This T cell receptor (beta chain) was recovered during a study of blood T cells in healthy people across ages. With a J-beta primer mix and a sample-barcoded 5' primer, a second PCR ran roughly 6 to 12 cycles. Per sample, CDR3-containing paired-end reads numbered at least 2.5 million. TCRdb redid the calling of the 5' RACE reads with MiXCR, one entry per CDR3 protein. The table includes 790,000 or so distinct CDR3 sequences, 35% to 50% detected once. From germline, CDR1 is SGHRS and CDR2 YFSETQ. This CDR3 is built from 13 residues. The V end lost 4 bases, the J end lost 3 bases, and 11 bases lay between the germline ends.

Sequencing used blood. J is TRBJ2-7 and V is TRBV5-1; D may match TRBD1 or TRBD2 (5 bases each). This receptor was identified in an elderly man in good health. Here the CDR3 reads CASSGDGYYEQYF. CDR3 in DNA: TGCGCCAGCAGCGGGGACGGATACTACGAGCAGTACTTC.